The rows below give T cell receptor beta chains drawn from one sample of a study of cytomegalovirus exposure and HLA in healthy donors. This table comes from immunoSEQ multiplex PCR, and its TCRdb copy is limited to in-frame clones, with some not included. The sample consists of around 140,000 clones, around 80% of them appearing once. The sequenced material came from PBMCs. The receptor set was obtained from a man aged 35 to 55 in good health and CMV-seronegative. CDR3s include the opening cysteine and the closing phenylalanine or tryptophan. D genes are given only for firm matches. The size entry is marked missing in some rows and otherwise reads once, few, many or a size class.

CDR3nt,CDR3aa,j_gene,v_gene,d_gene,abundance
TGTGCCAGCAGCTTAGGGAGAGAAGCTTTCTTT,CASSLGREAFF,TRBJ1-1,TRBV7-3,.,.
TGTGCCAGCAGCCAAATAGCGGGGGGCCACAATGAGCAGTTCTTC,CASSQIAGGHNEQFF,TRBJ2-1,TRBV11-2,TRBD2,.
TGTGCCAGCAGCCTGGACCCTTCTCCCTATAATGAGCAGTTCTTC,CASSLDPSPYNEQFF,TRBJ2-1,TRBV5-6,.,.
TGTGCCAGCAGCGAAGGACAGGGGGGCTCTAATTCACCCCTCCACTTT,CASSEGQGGSNSPLHF,TRBJ1-6,TRBV6-1,TRBD1,once
TGTGCCAGCCCCCGCACAGGGGTTCAGCCCCAGCATTTT,CASPRTGVQPQHF,TRBJ1-5,TRBV18,TRBD1,.
TGTGCCTGGAGTGTAGTACTAGCGAACGACAATGAGCAGTTCTTC,CAWSVVLANDNEQFF,TRBJ2-1,TRBV30,TRBD2,.
TGTGCCAGCAGCTTTCGACAGAGCTCCTACAAGCAGTACTTC,CASSFRQSSYKQYF,TRBJ2-7,TRBV11-2,.,once
TGTGCCAGCAGTGAACTCGGGGGGGCAACAGATACGCAGTATTTT,CASSELGGATDTQYF,TRBJ2-3,TRBV6-1,TRBD2,.
TGCGCCAGCAGCCAAGATATAGTACCAGGGGGAAATTCACCCCTCCACTTT,CASSQDIVPGGNSPLHF,TRBJ1-6,TRBV4-3,TRBD1,.
TGTGCCAGCAGCCCAGCAGCTGGGGGGAGCACTGAAGCTTTCTTT,CASSPAAGGSTEAFF,TRBJ1-1,TRBV7-9,.,few
TGCGCCAGCAGATTTTCCAACCGGGACAGGGAATTTGGCTACACCTTC,CASRFSNRDREFGYTF,TRBJ1-2,TRBV5-1,TRBD1,.
TGTGCCAGCAGTTATGCCGGGACAGCTAACACTGAAGCTTTCTTT,CASSYAGTANTEAFF,TRBJ1-1,TRBV6-5,TRBD1,.
TGTGCCAGCAGTGATTATCGCCGGGGCACTGAAGCTTTCTTT,CASSDYRRGTEAFF,TRBJ1-1,TRBV6-1,.,.
TGTGCCAGCAGCCCTACAGGGGGGCGGGACACTGAAGCTTTCTTT,CASSPTGGRDTEAFF,TRBJ1-1,TRBV7-3,TRBD1,.
TGCGCCAGCAGCTTGCCGTGGTCGGCAGATACGCAGTATTTT,CASSLPWSADTQYF,TRBJ2-3,TRBV5-1,.,few
TGTGCCAGCAGCTTGCTAACACTGGGAGGCACAGATACGCAGTATTTT,CASSLLTLGGTDTQYF,TRBJ2-3,TRBV5-4,.,.
TGTGCCACCAGCAGATGGGGGCAGGGCAACACTGAAGCTTTCTTT,CATSRWGQGNTEAFF,TRBJ1-1,TRBV15,.,.
TGTGCCAGCAGCCATACGACAGGGTCCTCCTACGAGCAGTACTTC,CASSHTTGSSYEQYF,TRBJ2-7,TRBV6-5,TRBD1,.
TGCGCCAGCAGCCTCGCAGGGGATCTGTACAATGAGCAGTTCTTC,CASSLAGDLYNEQFF,TRBJ2-1,TRBV5-1,.,.
TGTGCCAGCAGCGTAGCAACAGGAACAGATACGCAGTATTTT,CASSVATGTDTQYF,TRBJ2-3,TRBV9,.,.
TGTGCCAGCATCTTTAGCGGGGGGCTTGGGGAGCTGTTTTTT,CASIFSGGLGELFF,TRBJ2-2,TRBV6-1,TRBD2,once
TGTGCCAGCAGTGAAGCCCCGTCGCTAGCGGGGGGGCAAGAGACCCAGTACTTC,CASSEAPSLAGGQETQYF,TRBJ2-5,TRBV6-1,TRBD2,.
TGTGCCAGCAGCTTAGCCTTAGCGGGGGGGTCTTCCTACGAGCAGTACTTC,CASSLALAGGSSYEQYF,TRBJ2-7,TRBV7-9,TRBD2,.
TGCGCCAGCAGCTTGTGGACAGGATACGAGCAGTACTTC,CASSLWTGYEQYF,TRBJ2-7,TRBV5-1,TRBD1,.
TGTGCCAGCAGTTTGCTATTGGGACAGTCCTACGAGCAGTACTTC,CASSLLLGQSYEQYF,TRBJ2-7,TRBV28,TRBD1,.
TGTGCCAGCTCACCAAGGACTAGCGGGGGGCAAGAGACCCAGTACTTC,CASSPRTSGGQETQYF,TRBJ2-5,TRBV18,TRBD2,.
TGTGCCAGCAGCGCCGGACAGGGTTTTGAAAAACTGTTTTTT,CASSAGQGFEKLFF,TRBJ1-4,TRBV7-2,TRBD1,.
TGTGCCAGCAGCGTAGCAGGGCAGTCCTACAATGAGCAGTTCTTC,CASSVAGQSYNEQFF,TRBJ2-1,TRBV9,.,.
TGTGCCAGCAGTGAATCGGGGGGGATCTACGAGCAGTACTTC,CASSESGGIYEQYF,TRBJ2-7,TRBV25-1,TRBD2,.
TGTGCCAGCAGCTTAATGCAGGGGGGATACACCGGGGAGCTGTTTTTT,CASSLMQGGYTGELFF,TRBJ2-2,TRBV7-2,.,.
TGTGCCAGCAGCCGCCAGGGGGCTGGATACGAGCAGTACTTC,CASSRQGAGYEQYF,TRBJ2-7,TRBV7-9,TRBD1,.
TGTGCCAGCAGCTCGTCGCGGGGGGGGTTCACAGATACGCAGTATTTT,CASSSSRGGFTDTQYF,TRBJ2-3,TRBV7-3,TRBD2,few
TGTGCCAGCAGCTTAGCGGGACAGGTCCGAGAGACCCAGTACTTC,CASSLAGQVRETQYF,TRBJ2-5,TRBV7-9,TRBD1,.
TGTGCCAGCAGCTTAAGGGGTACCTACGAGCAGTACTTC,CASSLRGTYEQYF,TRBJ2-7,TRBV7-6,.,.
TGTGCCTGGAGTCGAGGGGCCGGGGGTGAAAAACTGTTTTTT,CAWSRGAGGEKLFF,TRBJ1-4,TRBV30,.,.
TGTGCCAGCAGAGGGACAGCGACCTACGAGCAGTACTTC,CASRGTATYEQYF,TRBJ2-7,TRBV27,TRBD1,.
TGTGCCAGCAGTCCCGGGACTAGCGGCTTTAGGGCCCAGTACTTC,CASSPGTSGFRAQYF,TRBJ2-5,TRBV27,TRBD2,.
TGTGCCAGCAGCTTGGGGACAGCGAATCAGCCCCAGCATTTT,CASSLGTANQPQHF,TRBJ1-5,TRBV7-6,TRBD1,.
TGCGCCAGCAGGAGGGGGTCTAGCACAGATACGCAGTATTTT,CASRRGSSTDTQYF,TRBJ2-3,TRBV5-1,.,.
TGTGCCAGTAGTATCCGAGGCGGAGCTTTCTTT,CASSIRGGAFF,TRBJ1-1,TRBV19,.,few
TGTGCCAGCAGCTTGTTAGCGGCGGAGGGAGATACGCAGTATTTT,CASSLLAAEGDTQYF,TRBJ2-3,TRBV5-4,.,.
TGTGCCAGCAGCTTAGGGGGGGGCGGTCAGCCCCAGCATTTT,CASSLGGGGQPQHF,TRBJ1-5,TRBV7-9,.,.
TGTGCCAGCTCACCGGCAGTCAACACTGAAGCTTTCTTT,CASSPAVNTEAFF,TRBJ1-1,TRBV18,.,few
TGTGCCAGCACCGAGAGGCCCCTGGAGAACGCTGAAGCTTTCTTT,CASTERPLENAEAFF,TRBJ1-1,TRBV6-1,.,.
TGTGCCACCAGCAGAGCCGGTAGCGGGGGGGCGGGGTCCTACAATGAGCAGTTCTTC,CATSRAGSGGAGSYNEQFF,TRBJ2-1,TRBV15,TRBD2,few
TGTGCCAGTAGTATCCCCCCAGATAACTATGGCTACACCTTC,CASSIPPDNYGYTF,TRBJ1-2,TRBV19,.,.
TGTGCCAGCAGCGTTCGCAGGGAAGGAACTGAAGCTTTCTTT,CASSVRREGTEAFF,TRBJ1-1,TRBV9,.,few
TGCGCCAGCAGCCACTTAGAACGGAGCACAGATACGCAGTATTTT,CASSHLERSTDTQYF,TRBJ2-3,TRBV5-1,.,.
TGTGCCAGCAGTTACCCCGGGACAGCTAGCACAGATACGCAGTATTTT,CASSYPGTASTDTQYF,TRBJ2-3,TRBV28,TRBD1,.
TGTGCCAGCAGCAAAATCCGGGGACAGCCCTCCTACGAGCAGTACTTC,CASSKIRGQPSYEQYF,TRBJ2-7,TRBV21-1,.,.
TGCAGCGGTGACCGGACAGGGGCCACTGAAGCTTTCTTT,CSGDRTGATEAFF,TRBJ1-1,TRBV29-1,TRBD1,.
TGTGCCACCAGCAGAGGCGGGGGGTGGACAGATACGCAGTATTTT,CATSRGGGWTDTQYF,TRBJ2-3,TRBV15,TRBD2,.
TGTGCCAGCAGCTTGCGGACCCCCAGGGGAGGGACCTACGAGCAGTACTTC,CASSLRTPRGGTYEQYF,TRBJ2-7,TRBV5-6,.,.
TGTGCCAGCAGCTCTCCGAGTAGCGGGGATGACTACAATGAGCAGTTCTTC,CASSSPSSGDDYNEQFF,TRBJ2-1,TRBV11-3,TRBD2,.
TGCGCCAGCACTGTCCTCGCGAACACCGGGGAGCTGTTTTTT,CASTVLANTGELFF,TRBJ2-2,TRBV5-1,.,.